The rows below give T cell receptor beta chains drawn from one sample of a study of blood T cell repertoires in COVID-19. Sequencing used immunoSEQ multiplex PCR; TCRdb keeps in-frame clones, though not all of them. The sample records some 200,000 clones, 89% being singletons. The sample consisted of PBMCs or T cells enriched from blood (not recorded which). The source of these receptors is a woman aged 18-29 years who had recovered from COVID-19. The conserved cysteine and the conserved F or W are not part of the CDR3 here.

j_gene | v_gene | CDR3aa
TRBJ1-2 | TRBV7-9 | ASSLAQGSNYGYT
TRBJ2-2 | TRBV10-2 | ATSYSSGELF
TRBJ2-7 | TRBV28 | ASRSGTSGFEQY
TRBJ2-7 | TRBV6-5 | ASSPGYGNEQY
TRBJ2-7 | TRBV4-1 | ASSQAGTGYEQY
TRBJ2-3 | TRBV27 | ASSYGGGTDTQY
TRBJ2-7 | TRBV10-3 | ATRTSETYEQY
TRBJ1-1 | TRBV29-1 | SGKDRVAEAF
TRBJ1-1 | TRBV4-1 | ASSSGLGGGTEAF
TRBJ1-6 | TRBV28 | ASSSQGHNSPLH
TRBJ2-3 | TRBV5-1 | ASSLAGRGPDTQY
TRBJ1-1 | TRBV7-9 | ASRDSITEGTEAF
TRBJ1-6 | TRBV3-1/TRBV3-2 | ASSQDNLGRGYNSPLH
TRBJ1-3 | TRBV29-1 | SVVNRGAMSAIY
TRBJ1-2 | TRBV5-1 | ASSLDRSNDT
TRBJ2-2 | TRBV5-1 | ASSSTPYTGELF
TRBJ1-4 | TRBV2 | ASRPPQGAMANEKLF
TRBJ2-5 | TRBV19 | ASSNPGTGGETQY
TRBJ1-2 | TRBV10-3 | AISVRGTGLLLYGYT
TRBJ2-2 | TRBV2 | ASDIDRGITGELF
TRBJ1-2 | TRBV9 | ASSVGRGTIGYT
TRBJ2-3 | TRBV19 | ASRRTSGGTDTQY
TRBJ2-3 | TRBV25-1 | ASSDDGRSTDTQY
TRBJ1-1 | TRBV28 | ASSFQNTEAF
TRBJ1-2 | TRBV29-1 | SVLVAGMGGYT
TRBJ2-1 | TRBV29-1 | SVRGGTYNEQF
TRBJ1-2 | TRBV19 | ASSIRVRAGYGYT
TRBJ1-2 | TRBV5-5 | ASSLEWRGQAQRYGYT
TRBJ1-1 | TRBV6-5 | ASRDTGWLTEAF
TRBJ1-2 | TRBV6-5 | ASSYLQGQGNYGYT
TRBJ2-7 | TRBV19 | ASSIVTGGVYEQY
TRBJ2-1 | TRBV7-3 | ASSLTYSQGNEQF
TRBJ1-6 | TRBV18 | ASSPTGTGENSPLH
TRBJ1-2 | TRBV7-9 | ASSPRRALVDGYT
TRBJ1-2 | TRBV7-3 | ASSPREDRGGYT
TRBJ2-1 | TRBV5-6 | ASSLRIGVVTSGHEQF
TRBJ1-2 | TRBV7-9 | ASSGQGQTFYGYT
TRBJ1-2 | TRBV9 | ASSGGDYPNYGYT
TRBJ2-1 | TRBV18 | ASSPPASGYNEQF
TRBJ1-2 | TRBV7-2 | ASSLVAGLQGARGEGYT
TRBJ1-1 | TRBV2 | ASSGARGGRTEAF
TRBJ1-5 | TRBV28 | ASRASGGGVGNQPQH
TRBJ2-7 | TRBV30 | AWSVQGGSEQY
TRBJ2-7 | TRBV29-1 | SVKDRSSYEQY
TRBJ1-1 | TRBV2 | ASSGEANTEAF
TRBJ1-5 | TRBV4-2 | ASSQEWGGRQPQH
TRBJ1-1 | TRBV6-5 | ASSAALEAF
TRBJ2-2 | TRBV29-1 | SVDTGSGTGELF
TRBJ2-1 | TRBV27 | ASSQGTAYNEQF
TRBJ2-4 | TRBV5-4 | ASSPPQKNIQY